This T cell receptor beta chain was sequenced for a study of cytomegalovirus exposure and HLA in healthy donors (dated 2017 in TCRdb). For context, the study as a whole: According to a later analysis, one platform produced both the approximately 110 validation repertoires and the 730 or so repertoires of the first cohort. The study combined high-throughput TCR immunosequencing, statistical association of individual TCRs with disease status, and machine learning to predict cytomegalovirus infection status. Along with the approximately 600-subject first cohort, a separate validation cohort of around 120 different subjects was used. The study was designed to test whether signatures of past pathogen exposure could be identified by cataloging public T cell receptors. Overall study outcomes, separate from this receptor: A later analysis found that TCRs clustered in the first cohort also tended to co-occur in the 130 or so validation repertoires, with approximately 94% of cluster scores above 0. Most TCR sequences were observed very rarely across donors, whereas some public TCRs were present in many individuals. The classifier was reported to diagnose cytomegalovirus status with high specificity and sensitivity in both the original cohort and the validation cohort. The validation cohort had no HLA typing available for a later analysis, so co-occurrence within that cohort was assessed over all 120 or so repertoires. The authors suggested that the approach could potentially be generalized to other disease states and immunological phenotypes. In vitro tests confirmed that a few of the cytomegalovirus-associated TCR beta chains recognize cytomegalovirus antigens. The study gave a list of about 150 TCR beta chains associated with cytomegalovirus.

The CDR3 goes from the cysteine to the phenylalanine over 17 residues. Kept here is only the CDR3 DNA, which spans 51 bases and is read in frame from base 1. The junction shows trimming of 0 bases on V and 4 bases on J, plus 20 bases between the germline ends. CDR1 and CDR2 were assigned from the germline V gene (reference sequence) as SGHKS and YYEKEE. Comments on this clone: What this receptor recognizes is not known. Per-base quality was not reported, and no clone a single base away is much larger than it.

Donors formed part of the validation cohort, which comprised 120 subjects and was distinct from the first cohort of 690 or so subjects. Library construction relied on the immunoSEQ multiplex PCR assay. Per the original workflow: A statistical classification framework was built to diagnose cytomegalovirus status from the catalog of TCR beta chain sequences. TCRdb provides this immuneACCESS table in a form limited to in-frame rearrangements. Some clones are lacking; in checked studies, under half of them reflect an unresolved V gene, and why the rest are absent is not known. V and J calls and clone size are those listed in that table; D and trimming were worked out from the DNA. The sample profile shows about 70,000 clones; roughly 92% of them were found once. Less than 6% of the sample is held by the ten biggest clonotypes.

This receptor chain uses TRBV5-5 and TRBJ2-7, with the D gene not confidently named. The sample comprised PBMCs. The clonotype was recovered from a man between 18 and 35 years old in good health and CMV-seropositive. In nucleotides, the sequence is TGTGCCAGCAGCTTGGTTGTTGGCGGCTCTTCAAAATACGAGCAGTACTTC. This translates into CASSLVVGGSSKYEQYF. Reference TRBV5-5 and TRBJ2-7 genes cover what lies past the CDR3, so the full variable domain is DAGVTQSPTHLIKTRGQQVTLRCSPISGHKSVSWYQQVLGQGPQFIFQYYEKEERGRGNFPDRFSARQFPNYSSELNVNALLLGDSALYLCASSLVVGGSSKYEQYFGPGTRLTVT.